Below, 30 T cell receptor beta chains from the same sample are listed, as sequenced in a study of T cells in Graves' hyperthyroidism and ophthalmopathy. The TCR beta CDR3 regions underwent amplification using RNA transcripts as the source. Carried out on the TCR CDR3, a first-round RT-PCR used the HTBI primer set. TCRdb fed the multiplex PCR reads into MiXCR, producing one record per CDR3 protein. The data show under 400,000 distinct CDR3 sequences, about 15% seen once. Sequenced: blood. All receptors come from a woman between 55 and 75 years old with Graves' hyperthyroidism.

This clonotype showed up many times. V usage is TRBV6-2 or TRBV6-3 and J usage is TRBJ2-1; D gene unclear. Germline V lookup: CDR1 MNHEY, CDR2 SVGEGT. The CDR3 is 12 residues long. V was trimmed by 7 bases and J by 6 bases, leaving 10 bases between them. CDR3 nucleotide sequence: TGTGCCAGCACGAGTAGCAGCAATGAGCAGTTCTTC. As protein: CASTSSSNEQFF.

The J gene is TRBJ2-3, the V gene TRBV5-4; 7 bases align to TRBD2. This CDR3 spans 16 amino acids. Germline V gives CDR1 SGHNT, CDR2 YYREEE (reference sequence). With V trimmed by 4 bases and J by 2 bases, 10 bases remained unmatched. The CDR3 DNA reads TGTGCCAGCAGCCGCGGGCGGGAGAAAACCACAGATACGCAGTATTTT. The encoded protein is CASSRGREKTTDTQYF. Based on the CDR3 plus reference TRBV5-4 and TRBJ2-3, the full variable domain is ETGVTQSPTHLIKTRGQQVTLRCSSQSGHNTVSWYQQALGQGPQFIFQYYREEENGRGNFPPRFSGLQFPNYSSELNVNALELDDSALYLCASSRGREKTTDTQYFGPGTRLTVL.

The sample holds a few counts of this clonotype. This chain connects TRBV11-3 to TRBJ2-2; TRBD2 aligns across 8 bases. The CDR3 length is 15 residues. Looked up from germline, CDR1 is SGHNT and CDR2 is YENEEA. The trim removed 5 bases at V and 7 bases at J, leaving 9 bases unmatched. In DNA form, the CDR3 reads TGTGCCAGCAGCCGACCGGGACTAGAGGTCGGGGAGCTGTTTTTT. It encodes CASSRPGLEVGELFF.

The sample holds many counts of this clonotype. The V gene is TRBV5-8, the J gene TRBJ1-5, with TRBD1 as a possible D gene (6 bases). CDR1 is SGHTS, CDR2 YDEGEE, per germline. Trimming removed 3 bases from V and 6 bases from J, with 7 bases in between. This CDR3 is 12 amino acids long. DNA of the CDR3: TGTGCCAGCAGCTCACAGGGTCAGCCCCAGCATTTT. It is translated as CASSSQGQPQHF.

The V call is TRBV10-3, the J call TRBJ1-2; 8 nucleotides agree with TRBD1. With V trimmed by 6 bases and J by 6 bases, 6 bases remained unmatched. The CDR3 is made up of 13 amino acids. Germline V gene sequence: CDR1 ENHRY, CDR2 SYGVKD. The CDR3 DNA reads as TGTGCCATCAGCTGGGACAGGAGGAATGGCTACACCTTC. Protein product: CAISWDRRNGYTF.

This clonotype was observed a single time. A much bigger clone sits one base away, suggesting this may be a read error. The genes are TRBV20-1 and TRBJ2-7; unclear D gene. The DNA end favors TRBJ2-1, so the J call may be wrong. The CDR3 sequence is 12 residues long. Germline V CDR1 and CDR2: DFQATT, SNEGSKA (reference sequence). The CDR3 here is CSARAKPYEQFF. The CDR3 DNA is TGCAGTGCTAGGGCAAAGCCCTACGAGCAGTTCTTC.

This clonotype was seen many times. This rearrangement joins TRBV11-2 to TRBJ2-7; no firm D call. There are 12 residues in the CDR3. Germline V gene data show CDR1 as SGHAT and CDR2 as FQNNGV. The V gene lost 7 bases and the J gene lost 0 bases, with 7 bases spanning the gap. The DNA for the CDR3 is TGTGCCAGCATGGACGGCTCCTACGAGCAGTACTTC. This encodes CASMDGSYEQYF.

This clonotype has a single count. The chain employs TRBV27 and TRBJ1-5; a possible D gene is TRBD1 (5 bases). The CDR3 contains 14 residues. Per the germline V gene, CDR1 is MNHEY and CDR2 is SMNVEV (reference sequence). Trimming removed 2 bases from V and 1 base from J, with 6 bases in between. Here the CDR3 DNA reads TGTGCCAGCAGTTTACACAGGAGCAATCAGCCCCAGCATTTT. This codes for CASSLHRSNQPQHF.

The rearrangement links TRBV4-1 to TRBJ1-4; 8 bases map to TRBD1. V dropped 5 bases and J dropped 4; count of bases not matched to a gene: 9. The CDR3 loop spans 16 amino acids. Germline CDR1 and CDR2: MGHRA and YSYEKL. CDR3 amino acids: CASSSLGQGFNEKLFF. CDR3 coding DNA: TGCGCCAGCAGCTCACTTGGACAGGGCTTTAATGAAAAACTGTTTTTT.

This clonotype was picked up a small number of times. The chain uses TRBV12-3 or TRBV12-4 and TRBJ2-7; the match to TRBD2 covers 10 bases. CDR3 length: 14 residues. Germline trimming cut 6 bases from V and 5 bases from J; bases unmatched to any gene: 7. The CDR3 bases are TGTGCCAGCAGCCCTAGCGGGAGAATCCACGAGCAGTACTTC. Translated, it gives CASSPSGRIHEQYF.

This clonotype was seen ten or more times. In DNA, the CDR3 is TGTGCTAGTGGCCCCGGGGGAATGGGCACTGAAGCTTTCTTT. This sequence encodes CASGPGGMGTEAFF. This chain links TRBV12-5 with TRBJ1-1, with D possibly being TRBD1 (5 bases). CDR1 and CDR2 from the germline V gene are LGHNT and FRNRAP. There are 14 residues in the CDR3. Between the trimmed V and J ends, which lost 6 bases and 4 bases, there was a span of 15 bases.

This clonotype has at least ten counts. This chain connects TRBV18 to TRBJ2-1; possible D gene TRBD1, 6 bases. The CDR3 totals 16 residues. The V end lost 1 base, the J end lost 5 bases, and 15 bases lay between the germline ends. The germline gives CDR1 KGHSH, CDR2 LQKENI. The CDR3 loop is CASSPRGTHGDNEQFF. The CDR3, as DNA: TGTGCCAGCTCACCACGGGGGACACACGGGGACAATGAGCAGTTCTTC.

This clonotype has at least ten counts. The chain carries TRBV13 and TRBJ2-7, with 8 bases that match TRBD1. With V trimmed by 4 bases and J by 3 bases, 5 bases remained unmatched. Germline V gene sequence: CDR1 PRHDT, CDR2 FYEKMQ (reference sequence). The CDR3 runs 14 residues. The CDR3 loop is CASSYTGQGYEQYF. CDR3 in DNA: TGTGCCAGCAGCTACACCGGACAGGGCTACGAGCAGTACTTC.

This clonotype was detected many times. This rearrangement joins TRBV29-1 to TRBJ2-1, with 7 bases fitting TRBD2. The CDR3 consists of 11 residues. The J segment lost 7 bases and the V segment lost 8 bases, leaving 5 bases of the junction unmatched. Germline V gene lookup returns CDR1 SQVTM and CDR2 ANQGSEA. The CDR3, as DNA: TGCAGCAAATTGCGGGGGAATGAGCAGTTCTTC. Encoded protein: CSKLRGNEQFF.

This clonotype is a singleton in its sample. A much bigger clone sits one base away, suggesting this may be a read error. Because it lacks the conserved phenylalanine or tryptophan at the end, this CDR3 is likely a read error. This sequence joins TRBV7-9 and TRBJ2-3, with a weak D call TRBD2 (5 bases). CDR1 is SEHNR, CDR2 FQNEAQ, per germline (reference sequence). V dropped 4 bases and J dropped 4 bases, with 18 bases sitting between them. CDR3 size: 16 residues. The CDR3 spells CASSYRRLAIADTQYL. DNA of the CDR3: TGTGCCAGCAGCTATCGACGATTAGCGATCGCAGATACGCAGTATCTT.

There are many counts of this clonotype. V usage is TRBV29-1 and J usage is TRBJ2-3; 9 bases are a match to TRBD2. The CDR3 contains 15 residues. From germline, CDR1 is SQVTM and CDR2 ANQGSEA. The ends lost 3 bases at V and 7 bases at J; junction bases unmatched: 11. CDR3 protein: CSVEVASGIGNTQYF. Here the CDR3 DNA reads TGCAGCGTTGAGGTGGCTAGCGGGATCGGGAATACGCAGTATTTT.

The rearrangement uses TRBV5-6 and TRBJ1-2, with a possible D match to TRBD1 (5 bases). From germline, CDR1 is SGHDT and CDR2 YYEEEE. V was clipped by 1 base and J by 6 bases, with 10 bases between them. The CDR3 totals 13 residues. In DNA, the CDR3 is TGTGCCAGCAGCTTGAACAGGAACAATGGCTACACCTTC. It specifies CASSLNRNNGYTF.

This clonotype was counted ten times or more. The CDR3 spells CAWRDGSARDTQYF. In DNA, the CDR3 is TGTGCCTGGAGGGATGGGAGCGCTCGGGATACGCAGTATTTT. The genes are TRBV30 and TRBJ2-3; D may be TRBD2 (5 bases). Germline V gene data show CDR1 as GTSNPN and CDR2 as SVGIG (reference sequence). CDR3 length: 14 amino acids. The germline V and J ends were trimmed by 3 bases and 6 bases, with 16 bases remaining between them.

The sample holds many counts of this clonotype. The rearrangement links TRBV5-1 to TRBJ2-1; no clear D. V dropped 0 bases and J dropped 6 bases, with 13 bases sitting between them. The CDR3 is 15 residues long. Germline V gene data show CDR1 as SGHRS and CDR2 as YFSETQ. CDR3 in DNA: TGCGCCAGCAGCTTGGCTGCGAGCTCCCTCAATGAGCAGTTCTTC. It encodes CASSLAASSLNEQFF.

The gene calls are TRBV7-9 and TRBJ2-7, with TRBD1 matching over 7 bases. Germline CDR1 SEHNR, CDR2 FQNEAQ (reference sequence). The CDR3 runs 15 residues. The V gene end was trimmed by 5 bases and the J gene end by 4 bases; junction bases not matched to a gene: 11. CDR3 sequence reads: CASSPGTVNNYEQYF. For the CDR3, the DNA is TGTGCCAGCAGCCCTGGGACAGTAAATAATTACGAGCAGTACTTC.

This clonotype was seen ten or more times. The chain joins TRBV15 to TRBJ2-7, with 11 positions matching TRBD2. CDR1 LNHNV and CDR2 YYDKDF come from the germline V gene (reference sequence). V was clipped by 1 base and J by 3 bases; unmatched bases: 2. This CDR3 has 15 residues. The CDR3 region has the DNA TGTGCCACCAGCAGAGTGACTAGCGGGAACTACGAGCAGTACTTC. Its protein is CATSRVTSGNYEQYF.

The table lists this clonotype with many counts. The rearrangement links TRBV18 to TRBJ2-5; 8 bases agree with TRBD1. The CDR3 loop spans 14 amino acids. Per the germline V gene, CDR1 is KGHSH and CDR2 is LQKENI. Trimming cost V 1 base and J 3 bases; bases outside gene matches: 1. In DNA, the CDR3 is TGTGCCAGCTCACCACAGGGACAGGAAGAGACCCAGTACTTC. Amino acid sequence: CASSPQGQEETQYF.

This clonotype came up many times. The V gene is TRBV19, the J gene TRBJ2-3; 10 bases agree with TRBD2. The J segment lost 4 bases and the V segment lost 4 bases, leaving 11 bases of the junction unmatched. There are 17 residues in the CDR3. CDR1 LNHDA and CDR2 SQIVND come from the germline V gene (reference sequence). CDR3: CASSTPAGGRKADTQYF. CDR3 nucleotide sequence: TGTGCCAGTAGTACCCCAGCGGGAGGGAGAAAAGCAGATACGCAGTATTTT.

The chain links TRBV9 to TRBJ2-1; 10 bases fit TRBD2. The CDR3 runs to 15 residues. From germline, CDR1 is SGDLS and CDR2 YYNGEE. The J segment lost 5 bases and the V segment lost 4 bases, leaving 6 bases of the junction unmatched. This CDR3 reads CASSPWTSGNNEQFF. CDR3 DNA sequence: TGTGCCAGCAGCCCGTGGACTAGCGGCAACAATGAGCAGTTCTTC.

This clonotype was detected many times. The CDR3 loop is CASRGRQGLYEQYF. The CDR3 coding sequence is TGTGCCAGCAGGGGTCGACAGGGGTTGTACGAGCAGTACTTC. The rearrangement links TRBV7-9 to TRBJ2-7, with 8 bases identical to TRBD1. Germline CDR1 reads SEHNR; CDR2 reads FQNEAQ (reference sequence). The CDR3 spans 14 residues. Unmatched junction bases numbered 8, after V lost 6 bases and J lost 4 bases.

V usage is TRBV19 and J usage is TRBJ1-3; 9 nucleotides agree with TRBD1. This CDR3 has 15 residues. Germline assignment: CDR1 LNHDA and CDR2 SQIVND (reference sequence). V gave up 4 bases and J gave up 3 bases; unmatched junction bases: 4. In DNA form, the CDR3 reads TGTGCCAGTAGTACAGGGACAGGGAATGGAAACACCATATATTTT. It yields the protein CASSTGTGNGNTIYF.

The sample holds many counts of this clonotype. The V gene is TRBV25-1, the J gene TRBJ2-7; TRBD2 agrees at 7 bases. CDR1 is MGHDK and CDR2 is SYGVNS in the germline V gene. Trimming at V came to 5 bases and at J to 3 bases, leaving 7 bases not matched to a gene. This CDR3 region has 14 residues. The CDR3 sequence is CASSTAGSFYEQYF. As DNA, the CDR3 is TGTGCCAGCAGTACAGCGGGAAGCTTCTACGAGCAGTACTTC.

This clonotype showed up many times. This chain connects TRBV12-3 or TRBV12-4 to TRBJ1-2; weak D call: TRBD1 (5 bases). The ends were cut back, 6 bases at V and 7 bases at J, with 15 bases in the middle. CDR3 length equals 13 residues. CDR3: CASSPVGDRGYTF. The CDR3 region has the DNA TGTGCCAGCAGCCCCGTAGGGGACCGTGGCTACACCTTC.

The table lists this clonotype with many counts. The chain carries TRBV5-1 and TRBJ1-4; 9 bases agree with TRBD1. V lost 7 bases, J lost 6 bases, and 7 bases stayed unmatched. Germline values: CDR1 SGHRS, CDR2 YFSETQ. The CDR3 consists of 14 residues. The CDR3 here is CASSPGQGDEKLFF. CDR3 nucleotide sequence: TGCGCCAGCTCCCCGGGACAGGGAGATGAAAAACTGTTTTTT.

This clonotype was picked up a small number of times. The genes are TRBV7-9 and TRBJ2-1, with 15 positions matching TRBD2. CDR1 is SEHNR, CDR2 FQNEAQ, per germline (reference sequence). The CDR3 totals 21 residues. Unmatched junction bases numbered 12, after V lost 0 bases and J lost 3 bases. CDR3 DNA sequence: TGTGCCAGCAGCTTAGCTTTTGGACGGACTAGCGGGAGGGCCATCTACAATGAGCAGTTCTTC. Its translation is CASSLAFGRTSGRAIYNEQFF.